Sequencing of this TCR beta chain was carried out in a study of blood T cell repertoires in COVID-19. Study at large: Both acute and convalescent COVID-19 samples were obtained from the United States, Italy and Spain. Sources were T cells, B-cell-depleted T cells, or PBMCs; the material itself was cDNA or gDNA.

This clone was seen a few times. Recruitment covered 20 to 25 US areas and drew participants whose ages spanned roughly 18 to 90 years. Each participant's cohort was designated according to participant-reported clinical history. Clones were sequenced by immunoSEQ multiplex PCR, and TCRdb holds only the in-frame ones, with some missing. The sample consists of approximately 250,000 clones, 65% to 90% of them appearing once. This CDR3 spans 14 amino acids. From germline, CDR1 is SGDLS and CDR2 YYNGEE. The V end was cut by 1 base, the J end by 3 bases, with 11 bases between. The clonotype originates from a woman aged 45-60 years with acute COVID-19. The sequenced sample was PBMCs or T cells enriched from blood (not recorded which). The chain has TRBV9 and TRBJ2-7; TRBD1 is a possible D gene (6 bases). CDR3 region: CASSVSPGDYEQYF. The CDR3 nucleotides read TGTGCCAGCAGCGTATCCCCAGGGGACTACGAGCAGTACTTC.